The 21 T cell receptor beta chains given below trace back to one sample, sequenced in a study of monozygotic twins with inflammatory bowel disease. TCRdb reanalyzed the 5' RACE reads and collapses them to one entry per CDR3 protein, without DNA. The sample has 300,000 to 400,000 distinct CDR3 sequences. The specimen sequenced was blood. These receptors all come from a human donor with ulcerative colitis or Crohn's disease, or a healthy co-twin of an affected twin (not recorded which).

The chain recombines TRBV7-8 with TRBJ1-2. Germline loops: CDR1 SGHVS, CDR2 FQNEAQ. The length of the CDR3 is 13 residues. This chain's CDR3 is CASSLVFGSGYTF.

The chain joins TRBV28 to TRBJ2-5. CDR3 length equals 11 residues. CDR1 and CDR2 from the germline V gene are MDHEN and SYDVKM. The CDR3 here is CASRAKETQYF.

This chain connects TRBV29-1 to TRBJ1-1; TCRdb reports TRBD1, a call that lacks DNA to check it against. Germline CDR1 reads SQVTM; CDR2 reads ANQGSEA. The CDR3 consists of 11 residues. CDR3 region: CSVLQQGKAFF.

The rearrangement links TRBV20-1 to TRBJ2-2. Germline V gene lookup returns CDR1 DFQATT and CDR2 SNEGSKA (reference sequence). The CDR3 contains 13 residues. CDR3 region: CSARGSLTGELFF.

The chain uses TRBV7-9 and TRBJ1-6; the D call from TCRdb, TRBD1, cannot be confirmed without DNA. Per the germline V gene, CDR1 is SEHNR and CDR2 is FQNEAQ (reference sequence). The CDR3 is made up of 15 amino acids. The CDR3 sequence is CASRAGTGINSPLHF.

CDR3 loop: CAQAGGPNQPQHF. The V gene is TRBV28, the J gene TRBJ1-5. CDR1 MDHEN and CDR2 SYDVKM come from the germline V gene. There are 13 residues in the CDR3.

The CDR3 is CASSPVTGELFF. The rearrangement links TRBV6-6 to TRBJ2-2. From germline, CDR1 is MNHNY and CDR2 SVGAGI (reference sequence). The CDR3 is 12 amino acids.

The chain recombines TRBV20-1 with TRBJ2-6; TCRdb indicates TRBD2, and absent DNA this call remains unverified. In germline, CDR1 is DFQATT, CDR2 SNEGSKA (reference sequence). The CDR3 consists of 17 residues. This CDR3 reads CSAGRGSGTSGANVLTF.

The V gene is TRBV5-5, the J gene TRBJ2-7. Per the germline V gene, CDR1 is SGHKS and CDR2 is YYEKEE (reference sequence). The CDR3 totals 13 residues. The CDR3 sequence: CASSPNSPYEQYF.

This CDR3 reads CASSDTRNSYNEQFF. The chain links TRBV5-1 to TRBJ2-1. The CDR3 consists of 15 residues. CDR1 is SGHRS and CDR2 is YFSETQ in the germline V gene.

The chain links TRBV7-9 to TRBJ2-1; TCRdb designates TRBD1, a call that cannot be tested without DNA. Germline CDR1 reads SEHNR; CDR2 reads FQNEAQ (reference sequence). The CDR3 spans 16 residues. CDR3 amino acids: CASSPAGGKGYNEQFF.

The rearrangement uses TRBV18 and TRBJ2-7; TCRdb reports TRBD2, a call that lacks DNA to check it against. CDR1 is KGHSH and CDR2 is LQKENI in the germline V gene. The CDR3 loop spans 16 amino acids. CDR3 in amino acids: CASSPLAGVKGYEQYF.

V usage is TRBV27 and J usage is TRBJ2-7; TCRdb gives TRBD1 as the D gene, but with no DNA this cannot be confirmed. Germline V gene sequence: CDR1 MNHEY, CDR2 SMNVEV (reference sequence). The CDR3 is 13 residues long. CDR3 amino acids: CASSAYREYEQYF.

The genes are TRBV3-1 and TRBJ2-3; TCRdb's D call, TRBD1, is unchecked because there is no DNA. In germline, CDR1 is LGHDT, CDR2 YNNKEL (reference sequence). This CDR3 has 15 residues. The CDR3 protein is CASSHRDRRTDTQYF.

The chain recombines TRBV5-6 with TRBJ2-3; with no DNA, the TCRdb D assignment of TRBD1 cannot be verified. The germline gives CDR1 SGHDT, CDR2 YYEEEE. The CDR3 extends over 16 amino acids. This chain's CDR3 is CASSRGMGGGTDTQYF.

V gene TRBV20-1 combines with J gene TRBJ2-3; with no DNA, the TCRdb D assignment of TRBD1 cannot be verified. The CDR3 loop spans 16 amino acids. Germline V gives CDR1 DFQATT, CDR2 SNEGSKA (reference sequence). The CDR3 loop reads CSARLLRDRVDDTQYF.

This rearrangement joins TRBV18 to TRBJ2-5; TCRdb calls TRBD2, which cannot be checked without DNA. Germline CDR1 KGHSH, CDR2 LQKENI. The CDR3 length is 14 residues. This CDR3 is CASSPDRLEETQYF.

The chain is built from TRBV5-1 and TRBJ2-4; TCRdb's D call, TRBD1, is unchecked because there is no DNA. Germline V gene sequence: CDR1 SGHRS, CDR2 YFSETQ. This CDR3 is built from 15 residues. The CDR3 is CASSQGQGTSGTEYF.

CDR3 sequence: CASSFWGRGLQTGNTIYF. The chain has TRBV12-3 or TRBV12-4 and TRBJ1-3; TCRdb's D call of TRBD1 is untestable without DNA. The CDR3 has 18 residues.

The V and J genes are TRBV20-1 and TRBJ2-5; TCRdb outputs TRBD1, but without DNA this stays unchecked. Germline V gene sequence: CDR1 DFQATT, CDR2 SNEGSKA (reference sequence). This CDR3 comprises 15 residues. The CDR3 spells CSARDLRGIQETQYF.

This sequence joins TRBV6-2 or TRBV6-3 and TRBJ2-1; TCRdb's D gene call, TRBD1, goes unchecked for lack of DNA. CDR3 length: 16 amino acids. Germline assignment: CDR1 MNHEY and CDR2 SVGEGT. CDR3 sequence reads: CASSGGGAGSYNEQFF.